The text below deals with one T cell receptor beta chain. V was shortened by 8 bases and J by 0 bases, with 11 bases between the two germline ends. Per the germline V gene, CDR1 is WSHSY and CDR2 is SAAADI. CDR3 length: 14 residues. Treatment described: some 19 received Ad26.COV2.S at low or high dose, single or two shots; 5 received placebo; per-sample allocation not given. Day 63 following the first vaccine or placebo injection was when the samples were taken. The data derive from a study of Ad26.COV2.S vaccination and SARS-CoV-2 variants. On the study more broadly: Ad26.COV2.S was injected intramuscularly once or twice, 56 days apart.

Here immunoSEQ multiplex PCR was the method, and the copy in TCRdb shows in-frame clones only, minus some. The top ten hold about 4% of the sample, which has about 400,000 clones, 88% seen once. This sequence was found in a person between 18 and 65 years old who received the Ad26.COV2.S COVID-19 vaccine or a placebo. This chain uses TRBV10-2 with TRBJ1-3, with TRBD1 as a possible D gene (6 bases). Sequenced here: peripheral blood, sampled in a trial of Ad26.COV2.S vaccine versus placebo. Written as DNA, the CDR3 is TGCGCCAGCGGGGGCGGAAGCTCTGGAAACACCATATATTTT. The encoded protein is CASGGGSSGNTIYF.